Presented here are 9 T cell receptor beta chains from one specimen sequenced in a study of response to subunit inactivated influenza vaccine listed by TCRdb under 2018. The library was produced with RT-PCR. The data were produced on an Illumina HiSeq 2500. TCRdb reran the public reads through fastp at Q25 and MiXCR, keeping productive beta chains. Rows merge per CDR3 protein into single entries with the most common DNA and genes. The sample contains around 600,000 distinct CDR3 sequences, about 11% of them found a single time. The ten top clones hold more than 9.5% of the sample. These data also featured in a second study, about T cells expressing NK-cell markers. In that second paper, the authors write: TCR beta cDNA libraries were prepared using 5'RACE template switching, which introduced a universal primer site and unique molecular identifiers.

The sequences come from PBMCs from blood, collected on the day of vaccination. The source is a man aged 50 or older who received an inactivated influenza vaccine. Donor details come from another sample of the same person, matched by shared clones.

V gene TRBV20-1 combines with J gene TRBJ1-1; 8 nucleotides line up with TRBD1. Germline V gene lookup returns CDR1 DFQATT and CDR2 SNEGSKA (reference sequence). The CDR3 sequence is 18 residues long. The trim removed 2 bases at V and 3 bases at J, leaving 17 bases unmatched. The CDR3 sequence is CSARLTELRDRRHTEAFF. DNA for the CDR3: TGCAGTGCTAGACTTACCGAGCTCCGGGACAGGAGACACACTGAAGCTTTCTTT.

Concerning this clonotype: One junction end disagrees with the germline gene, perhaps due to a read error. The CDR3 DNA reads TGTGTCAGCAGCCTTAATTGGGGGCGTCCCACTGGCTCGAACGGGGAGCTGTTTTTT. Amino acids: CVSSLNWGRPTGSNGELFF. V gene TRBV28 combines with J gene TRBJ2-2; tentatively, D is TRBD1 (6 bases). This CDR3 is 19 amino acids long. The germline gives CDR1 MDHEN, CDR2 SYDVKM.

This clonotype was counted many times. The chain combines TRBV5-1 with TRBJ2-2; a possible D gene is TRBD1 (5 bases). Per germline, CDR1 SGHRS and CDR2 YFSETQ. This CDR3 is built from 14 residues. Trimming removed 4 bases at V and 1 base at J, with 8 bases between. The CDR3 sequence: CASSVGQNTGELFF. CDR3 sequence (DNA): TGCGCCAGCAGCGTCGGACAGAACACCGGGGAGCTGTTTTTT.

The CDR3 nucleotides are TGCGCCAGCATGCCGGGACAGGGGGCTTCCACCGGGGAGCTGTTTTTT. Translation: CASMPGQGASTGELFF. The chain uses TRBV10-1 and TRBJ2-2, with 12 bases fitting TRBD1. From germline, CDR1 is WNHNN and CDR2 SYGVQD (reference sequence). V shed 7 bases and J 4 bases; nucleotides not matched to a gene: 7. This CDR3 spans 16 amino acids.

The V gene is TRBV6-2 or TRBV6-3, the J gene TRBJ2-1; the match to TRBD2 covers 7 bases. The J segment lost 3 bases and the V segment lost 5 bases, leaving 22 bases of the junction unmatched. The CDR3 spans 20 residues. Per germline, CDR1 MNHEY and CDR2 SVGEGT. CDR3 amino acids: CASSHSRRNPGLTIYNEQFF. As DNA, the CDR3 is TGTGCCAGCAGTCATTCCAGGAGAAACCCGGGACTAACCATCTACAATGAGCAGTTCTTC.

This clonotype has only a few counts. The rearrangement joins TRBV27 to TRBJ2-1, with D hard to call. V lost 3 bases to trimming and J lost 10 bases, with 13 bases between them. Per the germline V gene, CDR1 is MNHEY and CDR2 is SMNVEV (reference sequence). This CDR3 spans 13 amino acids. DNA of the CDR3: TGTGCCAGCAGTTTTTCGCCGGGCCCCGAGCAGTTCTTC. Protein: CASSFSPGPEQFF.

The chain uses TRBV7-3 and TRBJ1-6; D perhaps matches TRBD1 (5 bases). Looked up from germline, CDR1 is SGHTA and CDR2 is FQGTGA. The CDR3 spans 13 residues. The V gene lost 4 bases and the J gene lost 7 bases, with 8 bases spanning the gap. The CDR3 spells CASSSGRNSPLHF. The CDR3, as DNA: TGTGCCAGCAGCTCAGGGAGGAATTCACCCCTCCACTTT.

This clonotype was seen a few times. The chain carries TRBV5-6 and TRBJ2-1; D is unresolved. Germline CDR1 and CDR2: SGHDT and YYEEEE. The CDR3 length is 12 residues. V gave up 2 bases and J gave up 13 bases, with 13 bases separating them. The CDR3 bases are TGTGCCAGCAGCTTTTTGGCCTCTTCTCAGTTCTTC. Its translation is CASSFLASSQFF. Supplemented by reference TRBV5-6 and TRBJ2-1, the full variable domain reads DAGVTQSPTHLIKTRGQQVTLRCSPKSGHDTVSWYQQALGQGPQFIFQYYEEEERQRGNFPDRFSGHQFPNYSSELNVNALLLGDSALYLCASSFLASSQFFGPGTRLTVL.

The V and J genes are TRBV20-1 and TRBJ2-7, with 7 positions matching TRBD2. The CDR3 is 12 amino acids. V shed 1 base, J shed 4 bases, and the junction held 1 base outside the gene matches. The germline V gene has CDR1 DFQATT and CDR2 SNEGSKA (reference sequence). The CDR3 is CSARAREYEQYF. CDR3 in DNA: TGCAGTGCTAGAGCGCGGGAGTACGAGCAGTACTTC.